Shown below are 16 T cell receptor beta chains from a single sample sequenced in a study of early T cells in non-severe SARS-CoV-2 infection. TCRdb redid the calling of the 5' RACE reads with MiXCR, one entry per CDR3 protein. The sample consists of tens of thousands of distinct CDR3 sequences, about 9.1% of them appearing once. Source material: whole blood. These TCRs come from an adult who was a healthcare worker with PCR-confirmed SARS-CoV-2 infection or an uninfected control (not recorded which).

This clonotype turned up a few times. This chain uses TRBV7-2 with TRBJ2-1; 13 bases fit TRBD2. With 3 bases clipped from V and 3 bases from J, the junction kept 2 bases outside the gene matches. The germline CDR1 and CDR2 sequences are SGHTA and FQGNSA. The CDR3 totals 16 residues. CDR3 amino acids: CASSFTSGRVYNEQFF. The CDR3 nucleotides read TGTGCCAGCAGCTTTACTAGCGGGAGGGTCTACAATGAGCAGTTCTTC. The whole variable domain, filled in from reference TRBV7-2 and TRBJ2-1, reads GAGVSQSPSNKVTEKGKDVELRCDPISGHTALYWYRQSLGQGLEFLIYFQGNSAPDKSGLPSDRFSAERTGGSVSTLTIQRTQQEDSAVYLCASSFTSGRVYNEQFFGPGTRLTVL.

This sequence joins TRBV9 and TRBJ2-7, with TRBD2 identical over 7 bases. CDR3 length equals 14 residues. J lost 2 bases, V lost 7 bases, and 9 bases had no gene match. Per germline, CDR1 SGDLS and CDR2 YYNGEE. CDR3 DNA: TGTGCCAGCGGAGGAGCGGGGCCAACCTACGAGCAGTACTTC. As protein: CASGGAGPTYEQYF.

The gene calls are TRBV29-1 and TRBJ2-2, with D unclear. V shed 7 bases and J shed 8 bases, with 8 bases lying between them. The CDR3 totals 10 residues. Per germline, CDR1 SQVTM and CDR2 ANQGSEA. CDR3 region: CSASFGELFF. CDR3 nucleotide sequence: TGCAGCGCCTCCTTTGGGGAGCTGTTTTTT.

The chain links TRBV6-5 to TRBJ2-7; the D gene is possibly TRBD2 (5 bases). This CDR3 is 12 amino acids long. Germline-derived CDR1 and CDR2 are MNHEY and SVGAGI. V was shortened by 7 bases and J by 4 bases, with 11 bases between the two germline ends. CDR3 nucleotide sequence: TGTGCCAGCAATTCGGGATTATACGAGCAGTACTTC. Its protein is CASNSGLYEQYF.

This chain joins TRBV20-1 and TRBJ2-7; the match to TRBD1 covers 7 bases. Trimming at V came to 3 bases and at J to 4 bases, leaving 9 bases not matched to a gene. The V gene's germline CDR1 is DFQATT and CDR2 SNEGSKA (reference sequence). This CDR3 has 14 residues. In DNA, the CDR3 is TGCAGTGCTAGCCCGCTAGGGGGCAGTTACGAGCAGTACTTC. It is translated as CSASPLGGSYEQYF.

As to this clonotype: It may be a read error: a sequence one base away is much more abundant. The genes are TRBV5-6 and TRBJ2-7; 7 nucleotides align to TRBD2. CDR3 size: 13 residues. Germline assignment: CDR1 SGHDT and CDR2 YYEEEE. V gave up 4 bases and J gave up 5 bases; unmatched junction bases: 6. CDR3 nucleotide sequence: TGTGCCAGCAGCCTTTCCGCGGGAGACGAGCAGTACTTC. It is translated as CASSLSAGDEQYF.

This clonotype was counted ten times or more. The V call is TRBV29-1, the J call TRBJ2-5; weak D call: TRBD2 (6 bases). Germline V lookup: CDR1 SQVTM, CDR2 ANQGSEA. V was shortened by 7 bases and J by 4 bases, with 19 bases between the two germline ends. The CDR3 has 14 amino acids. For the CDR3, the DNA is TGCAGCGCCAACGCGGGATCCCACGGAGAGACCCAGTACTTC. Amino acids: CSANAGSHGETQYF. Full variable domain (remainder filled in from reference TRBV29-1 and TRBJ2-5): SAVISQKPSRDICQRGTSLTIQCQVDSQVTMMFWYRQQPGQSLTLIATANQGSEATYESGFVIDKFPISRPNLTFSTLTVSNMSPEDSSIYLCSANAGSHGETQYFGPGTRLLVL.

This clonotype has ten or more counts. The chain is built from TRBV2 and TRBJ2-1, with 11 positions matching TRBD2. Losses at the gene ends were 5 bases for V and 8 bases for J; bases not matched to a gene: 8. In germline, CDR1 is SNHLY, CDR2 FYNNEI. This CDR3 spans 15 amino acids. In DNA, the CDR3 is TGTGCCAGCAGTTTTACTAGCGGGAGTGCGTATGAGCAGTTCTTC. Translation gives CASSFTSGSAYEQFF.

This clonotype was found many times. The rearrangement joins TRBV2 to TRBJ1-6; 7 bases are a match to TRBD1. V was pared by 8 bases and J by 8 bases, with 12 bases of the junction left unmatched. The CDR3 is 15 amino acids. The germline V gene has CDR1 SNHLY and CDR2 FYNNEI. CDR3 sequence: CASLEPDREDSPLHF. The DNA for the CDR3 is TGTGCCAGCTTAGAGCCCGACAGGGAGGATTCACCCCTCCACTTT.

At least ten counts were recorded for this clonotype. This chain joins TRBV9 and TRBJ2-6, with a possible D match to TRBD1 (5 bases). V was pared by 0 bases and J by 0 bases, with 19 bases between. The length of the CDR3 is 20 residues. The germline CDR1 and CDR2 sequences are SGDLS and YYNGEE. The CDR3 region has the DNA TGTGCCAGCAGCGTAGTCGCAAAGGGGCAGGAAGTCTCTGGGGCCAACGTCCTGACTTTC. Translation: CASSVVAKGQEVSGANVLTF.

This clonotype was seen a handful of times. The chain joins TRBV18 to TRBJ2-7; D call uncertain. The CDR3 sequence is 15 residues long. Germline assignment: CDR1 KGHSH and CDR2 LQKENI. V was pared by 1 base and J by 1 base, with 11 bases between. The CDR3 here is CASSPHPSRSYEQYF. CDR3 bases: TGTGCCAGCTCACCACACCCGTCCAGGTCCTACGAGCAGTACTTC.

This clonotype occurred many times. The chain uses TRBV5-5 and TRBJ1-3; D is ambiguous. V gave up 2 bases and J gave up 0 bases, with 6 bases separating them. Germline loops: CDR1 SGHKS, CDR2 YYEKEE (reference sequence). The CDR3 consists of 14 residues. The CDR3 loop reads CASSFGLSGNTIYF. The CDR3 nucleotides read TGTGCCAGCAGCTTCGGGCTCTCTGGAAACACCATATATTTT.

This clonotype came up many times. This sequence joins TRBV5-1 and TRBJ2-1; 8 bases are shared with TRBD2. V was pared by 3 bases and J by 2 bases, with 7 bases of the junction left unmatched. The CDR3 sequence is 16 residues long. Per the germline V gene, CDR1 is SGHRS and CDR2 is YFSETQ. The CDR3 sequence: CASSWGSGSPYNEQFF. The DNA for the CDR3 is TGCGCCAGCAGCTGGGGGAGCGGGAGTCCCTACAATGAGCAGTTCTTC.

In regard to this clonotype: The junction departs from germline at one end; a sequencing error may be responsible. The CDR3 nucleotides read TGTGCCAGCGGCTTGACAGTCACTGAAGCTTTCTTT. Translation: CASGLTVTEAFF. The chain has TRBV7-9 and TRBJ1-1; D perhaps matches TRBD1 (5 bases). The V gene's germline CDR1 is SEHNR and CDR2 FQNEAQ (reference sequence). The CDR3 covers 12 residues.

There are a few counts of this clonotype. This rearrangement joins TRBV14 to TRBJ2-1; D not certain. With 4 bases removed from V and 10 bases from J, the gap between germline ends came to 8 bases. Germline loops: CDR1 SGHDN, CDR2 FVKESK. The length of the CDR3 is 11 residues. The CDR3 is CASSLQAEQFF. The CDR3 DNA sequence: TGTGCCAGCAGCCTTCAGGCGGAGCAGTTCTTC.

This clonotype was observed many times. V is TRBV7-8 and J is TRBJ2-5; the D gene is possibly TRBD2 (5 bases). CDR1 and CDR2 from the germline V gene are SGHVS and FQNEAQ. V lost 8 bases and J lost 1, with 20 bases in between. CDR3 length: 16 residues. Here the CDR3 reads CASSTSLQAPQETQYF. CDR3 nucleotide sequence: TGTGCCAGCTCCACTAGTCTTCAGGCACCCCAAGAGACCCAGTACTTC.